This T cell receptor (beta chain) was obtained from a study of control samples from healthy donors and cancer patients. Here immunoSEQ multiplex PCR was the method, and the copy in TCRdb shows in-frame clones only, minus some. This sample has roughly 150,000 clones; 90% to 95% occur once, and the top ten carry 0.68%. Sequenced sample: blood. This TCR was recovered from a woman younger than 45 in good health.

Here the CDR3 reads CASCSSGSGYNEQFF. The CDR3 nucleotides read TGTGCCAGCTGTAGTAGCGGGAGTGGTTACAATGAGCAGTTCTTC. V usage is TRBV27 and J usage is TRBJ2-1, with 9 bases lining up with TRBD2. CDR1 and CDR2 from the germline V gene are MNHEY and SMNVEV (reference sequence). Trimming cost V 8 bases and J 4 bases; bases outside gene matches: 9. The CDR3 contains 15 residues.